The next 21 T cell receptor beta chains were all read from a single sample in a study of T cell responses to AZD1222 COVID-19 vaccine. TCRdb's table, derived via immunoSEQ multiplex PCR, lists solely in-frame clones and lacks some. The table shows about 100,000 clones, with roughly nine tenths occurring only once. This material consisted of peripheral blood, taken 28 days after the second AZD1222 dose. These receptors were obtained from an adult who received the AZD1222 COVID-19 vaccine.

This clone appeared a single time. The chain has TRBV28 and TRBJ1-1; TRBD1 is a possible D gene (5 bases). With 6 bases removed from V and 9 bases from J, the gap between germline ends came to 29 bases. This CDR3 contains 17 residues. Germline V gene lookup returns CDR1 MDHEN and CDR2 SYDVKM. CDR3 amino acids: CASSQVGGAGKFAQAFF. For the CDR3, the DNA is TGTGCCAGCAGCCAGGTGGGTGGGGCAGGGAAATTTGCCCAAGCTTTCTTT.

This clone was recorded only once. The gene calls are TRBV9 and TRBJ1-2, with 10 bases lining up with TRBD1. V gave up 4 bases and J gave up 5 bases; unmatched junction bases: 8. The CDR3 extends over 15 amino acids. Germline lookup yields CDR1 SGDLS and CDR2 YYNGEE. CDR3 residues: CASSFSGTGDYGYTF. CDR3 sequence (DNA): TGTGCCAGCAGCTTTTCCGGGACAGGGGATTATGGCTACACCTTC.

The rearrangement links TRBV5-1 to TRBJ1-2, with 8 nucleotides matching TRBD1. V shed 0 bases and J 7 bases; nucleotides not matched to a gene: 8. The CDR3 loop spans 15 amino acids. From germline, CDR1 is SGHRS and CDR2 YFSETQ. CDR3 DNA: TGCGCCAGCAGCTTGGTAGGACAGGGCGCAGCTGGCTACACCTTC. It translates to CASSLVGQGAAGYTF. Combining the CDR3 with reference TRBV5-1 and TRBJ1-2 gives the whole variable domain KAGVTQTPRYLIKTRGQQVTLSCSPISGHRSVSWYQQTPGQGLQFLFEYFSETQRNKGNFPGRFSGRQFSNSRSEMNVSTLELGDSALYLCASSLVGQGAAGYTFGSGTRLTVV.

The J gene is TRBJ2-3, the V gene TRBV29-1; 10 bases match TRBD2. The J segment lost 4 bases and the V segment lost 4 bases, leaving 8 bases of the junction unmatched. Germline V gives CDR1 SQVTM, CDR2 ANQGSEA. This CDR3 has 15 residues. This chain's CDR3 is CSVGFSSGGSDTQYF. The CDR3 region has the DNA TGCAGCGTTGGTTTTTCTAGCGGGGGTTCAGATACGCAGTATTTT.

The chain links TRBV7-2 to TRBJ2-2; the D gene could be TRBD1 or TRBD2 (5 bases each). The CDR3 is made up of 16 amino acids. Germline V gives CDR1 SGHTA, CDR2 FQGNSA. V was pared by 5 bases and J by 4 bases, with 17 bases between. The CDR3 sequence: CASSPPPPRGTGELFF. CDR3 sequence (DNA): TGTGCCAGCAGCCCCCCCCCTCCGAGGGGCACCGGGGAGCTGTTTTTT.

The chain recombines TRBV9 with TRBJ1-2; 7 bases are a match to TRBD1. This CDR3 is built from 15 residues. J lost 4 bases, V lost 4 bases, and 10 bases had no gene match. The germline CDR1 and CDR2 sequences are SGDLS and YYNGEE. The CDR3 sequence: CASSTRTGVGYGYTF. The CDR3 region has the DNA TGTGCCAGCAGCACCCGGACAGGCGTTGGCTATGGCTACACCTTC.

The chain links TRBV15 to TRBJ1-1; 9 bases agree with TRBD1. This CDR3 spans 15 amino acids. Germline assignment: CDR1 LNHNV and CDR2 YYDKDF (reference sequence). V was clipped by 7 bases and J by 4 bases; unmatched bases: 10. The CDR3 sequence: CATNHRDRASTEAFF. CDR3 DNA sequence: TGTGCCACCAACCACCGGGACAGGGCTAGCACTGAAGCTTTCTTT.

This clone has a single count. The genes are TRBV6-1 and TRBJ2-1; the D is unclear. V lost 1 base to trimming and J lost 10 bases, with 11 bases between them. Germline V lookup: CDR1 MNHNS, CDR2 SASEGT. This CDR3 has 13 residues. The CDR3 is CASSEDTAREQFF. CDR3 nucleotides: TGTGCCAGCAGTGAAGACACGGCCAGGGAGCAGTTCTTC.

The gene calls are TRBV6-2 or TRBV6-3 and TRBJ2-7; no reliable D call. CDR3 length: 15 residues. V dropped 0 bases and J dropped 4 bases, with 13 bases sitting between them. In germline, CDR1 is MNHEY, CDR2 SVGEGT. CDR3 nucleotide sequence: TGTGCCAGCAGTTACTCAGAGAACCTGGGGTACGAGCAGTACTTC. Translating gives CASSYSENLGYEQYF.

The gene calls are TRBV5-1 and TRBJ2-7, with D tentatively TRBD1 (6 bases). Germline values: CDR1 SGHRS, CDR2 YFSETQ. The CDR3 is 19 residues long. The germline V and J ends were trimmed by 0 bases and 3 bases, with 25 bases remaining between them. The CDR3 is CASSLAGAAVGQNYYEQYF. CDR3 nucleotide sequence: TGCGCCAGCAGCTTGGCCGGCGCCGCCGTTGGACAGAACTACTACGAGCAGTACTTC.

The rearrangement joins TRBV15 to TRBJ2-1, with D possibly TRBD1 on 5 matching bases. CDR1 is LNHNV, CDR2 YYDKDF, per germline (reference sequence). Trimming cost V 1 base and J 5 bases, with 12 bases left between them. There are 15 residues in the CDR3. The CDR3 nucleotides read TGTGCCACCAGCAGAGTATCAGGGCCCAACAATGAGCAGTTCTTC. It translates to CATSRVSGPNNEQFF.

The chain couples TRBV5-5 to TRBJ1-1, with 7 bases matching TRBD1. The trim removed 4 bases at V and 0 bases at J, leaving 6 bases unmatched. Germline V gene lookup returns CDR1 SGHKS and CDR2 YYEKEE (reference sequence). The CDR3 is 15 amino acids. The CDR3 DNA reads as TGTGCCAGCAGCCCCCTACAGGGGTTGAACACTGAAGCTTTCTTT. Its protein product is CASSPLQGLNTEAFF.

The chain has TRBV19 and TRBJ2-2; tentative D call: TRBD2 (6 bases). The CDR3 extends over 16 amino acids. Germline V gene data show CDR1 as LNHDA and CDR2 as SQIVND (reference sequence). Trimming shortened V by 5 bases and J by 6 bases, and 19 bases separated the two germline ends. The CDR3 DNA sequence: TGTGCCAGTAGTCCACGGGGCGGGGTACGGGCCGGGGAGCTGTTTTTT. Translation: CASSPRGGVRAGELFF.

This clone has only one observation. V gene TRBV10-3 combines with J gene TRBJ2-1; 8 bases are a match to TRBD2. V shed 3 bases, J shed 9 bases, and the junction held 10 bases outside the gene matches. The CDR3 has 15 residues. CDR1 and CDR2 (germline): ENHRY, SYGVKD. The CDR3 sequence: CAISEGGGPEGEQFF. CDR3 nucleotides: TGTGCCATCAGTGAAGGCGGGGGGCCCGAAGGTGAGCAGTTCTTC.

This sequence joins TRBV7-9 and TRBJ1-5; D may be TRBD1 (6 bases). The V and J ends lost 4 bases and 6 bases respectively, with 16 bases between them. The CDR3 totals 15 residues. CDR1 SEHNR and CDR2 FQNEAQ come from the germline V gene (reference sequence). The CDR3 sequence: CASSSGAGKGQPQHF. The DNA of the CDR3 is TGTGCCAGCAGCTCGGGGGCAGGGAAAGGTCAGCCCCAGCATTTT.

This chain links TRBV4-3 with TRBJ2-3, with a tentative D call TRBD1 (5 bases). The V gene lost 0 bases and the J gene lost 4 bases, with 11 bases spanning the gap. CDR3 size: 15 residues. Germline V gene sequence: CDR1 LGHNA, CDR2 YSLEER. The CDR3 sequence is CASSQDLARADTQYF. DNA of the CDR3: TGCGCCAGCAGCCAAGATCTTGCCAGGGCAGATACGCAGTATTTT.

This clone showed up just a few times. The CDR3 region has the DNA TGTGCCAGCAGGGCCACCGACGACAGAGCCTACAATGAGCAGTTCTTC. Protein sequence: CASRATDDRAYNEQFF. The genes are TRBV28 and TRBJ2-1; possible D gene TRBD1, 5 bases. The germline V gene encodes CDR1 MDHEN and CDR2 SYDVKM. CDR3 length equals 16 residues. V dropped 6 bases and J dropped 2 bases, with 17 bases sitting between them.

The V and J genes are TRBV29-1 and TRBJ1-4, with no clear D. Trimming left V 7 bases short and J 8 bases short, with 20 bases between. In germline, CDR1 is SQVTM, CDR2 ANQGSEA. This CDR3 is 14 amino acids long. The CDR3 DNA follows: TGCAGCGCTCTAAGAGGCAGCCCGTTAGAAAAACTGTTTTTT. Protein sequence: CSALRGSPLEKLFF.

This chain connects TRBV6-2 or TRBV6-3 to TRBJ1-2; 10 nucleotides line up with TRBD1. The CDR3 runs to 15 residues. J was trimmed by 3 bases and V by 4 bases; bases with no gene match: 5. In germline, CDR1 is MNHEY, CDR2 SVGEGT. The CDR3 region has the DNA TGTGCCAGCAGTTTGGGGGACAGGGGCTACTATGGCTACACCTTC. Protein product: CASSLGDRGYYGYTF.

J is TRBJ2-7 and V is TRBV11-1; 8 positions agree with TRBD2. The junction had 9 bases not matched to a gene; V was cut back by 5 bases and J by 0 bases. CDR3 length: 16 residues. The germline V gene encodes CDR1 SGHAT and CDR2 FQDESV (reference sequence). The CDR3 spells CASSPWLGTSSYEQYF. The CDR3 DNA sequence: TGTGCCAGCAGCCCCTGGTTAGGGACTAGCTCCTACGAGCAGTACTTC.

V gene TRBV30 combines with J gene TRBJ1-2; D is undetermined. This CDR3 comprises 12 residues. The germline V gene encodes CDR1 GTSNPN and CDR2 SVGIG (reference sequence). V lost 2 bases, J lost 5 bases, and 9 bases lay in between. The chain's CDR3 is CAWSKKGYGYTF. CDR3 DNA sequence: TGTGCCTGGAGTAAGAAGGGTTATGGCTACACCTTC.